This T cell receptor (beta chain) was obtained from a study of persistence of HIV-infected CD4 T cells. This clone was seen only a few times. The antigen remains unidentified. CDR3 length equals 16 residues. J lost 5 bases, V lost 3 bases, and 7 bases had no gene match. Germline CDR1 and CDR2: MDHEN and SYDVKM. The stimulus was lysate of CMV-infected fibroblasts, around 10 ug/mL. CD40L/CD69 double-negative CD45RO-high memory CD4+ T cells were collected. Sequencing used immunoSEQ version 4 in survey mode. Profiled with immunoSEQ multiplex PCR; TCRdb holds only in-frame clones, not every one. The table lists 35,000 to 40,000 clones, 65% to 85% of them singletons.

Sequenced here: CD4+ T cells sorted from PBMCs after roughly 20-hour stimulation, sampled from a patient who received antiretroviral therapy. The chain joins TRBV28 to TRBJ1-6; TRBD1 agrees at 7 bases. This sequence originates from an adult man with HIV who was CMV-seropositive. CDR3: CASSLVTGRHNSPLHF. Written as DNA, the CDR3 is TGTGCCAGCAGTTTGGTGACAGGGCGACATAATTCACCCCTCCACTTT.